These 9 T cell receptor beta chains were all obtained from the same sample, sequenced in a study of prognosis after radiotherapy for stage I lung cancer. Genomic DNA provided the template from which TCR beta CDR3 was amplified by two-round multiplex PCR. The first round of PCR was done with primers that matched each TRBV and TRBJ gene. TCRdb recomputed calls from the multiplex PCR reads with MiXCR, one row per CDR3 protein. This sample has some 24,000 distinct CDR3 sequences, with around 36% found just once. Sample: PBMCs, taken before or after stereotactic body radiation therapy (not recorded which). The receptors stem from a donor aged 50 or older with non-small cell lung cancer.

The V gene is TRBV28, the J gene TRBJ1-1; D is uncertain. Trimming took 4 bases from V and 5 from J, leaving 14 bases between them. CDR1 is MDHEN, CDR2 SYDVKM, per germline. The CDR3 loop spans 14 amino acids. The CDR3 DNA reads as TGTGCCAGCAGTTCCCGGCCCCAAGGTACTGAAGCTTTCTTT. As protein: CASSSRPQGTEAFF.

This clonotype occurred many times. The V and J genes are TRBV9 and TRBJ1-5; a possible D gene is TRBD1 (5 bases). The CDR3 spans 16 residues. The germline V gene has CDR1 SGDLS and CDR2 YYNGEE. Trimming removed 0 bases at V and 2 bases at J, with 12 bases between. The CDR3 nucleotides are TGTGCCAGCAGCGTAGATTTGGGGGTCGGCAATCAGCCCCAGCATTTT. Protein: CASSVDLGVGNQPQHF. Drawing the rest from reference TRBV9 and TRBJ1-5, the complete variable domain is DSGVTQTPKHLITATGQRVTLRCSPRSGDLSVYWYQQSLDQGLQFLIQYYNGEERAKGNILERFSAQQFPDLHSELNLSSLELGDSALYFCASSVDLGVGNQPQHFGDGTRLSIL.

This clonotype was picked up many times. The rearrangement uses TRBV5-1 and TRBJ2-5; D call uncertain. The CDR3 covers 14 residues. Germline-derived CDR1 and CDR2 are SGHRS and YFSETQ. Trimming removed 0 bases at V and 3 bases at J, with 9 bases between. Written as DNA, the CDR3 is TGCGCCAGCAGCTTGGGACAATCGGAAGAGACCCAGTACTTC. It encodes CASSLGQSEETQYF.

The rearrangement links TRBV12-5 to TRBJ2-7; TRBD1 matches 7 bases. CDR1 and CDR2 from the germline V gene are LGHNT and FRNRAP. After removal of 1 base from V and 2 bases from J, the junction contained 11 bases not matched to a gene. There are 17 residues in the CDR3. Here the CDR3 DNA reads TGTGCTAGTGGTTTGGGGACAGGTGGTTATAGCCCCTACGAGCAGTACTTC. Protein sequence: CASGLGTGGYSPYEQYF.

CDR3 protein: CASRNSWTSNVQYF. The CDR3 nucleotides read TGTGCCAGCAGAAACTCCTGGACATCGAACGTGCAGTACTTC. The chain employs TRBV2 and TRBJ2-7; perhaps TRBD1 as D (5 bases). This CDR3 has 14 amino acids. Germline-derived CDR1 and CDR2 are SNHLY and FYNNEI. V lost 6 bases, J lost 9 bases, and 21 bases lay in between. Combining the CDR3 with reference TRBV2 and TRBJ2-7 gives the whole variable domain EPEVTQTPSHQVTQMGQEVILRCVPISNHLYFYWYRQILGQKVEFLVSFYNNEISEKSEIFDDQFSVERPDGSNFTLKIRSTKLEDSAMYFCASRNSWTSNVQYFGPGTRLTVT.

As concerns this clonotype: Given a much more abundant clone one base away, this may be a read error. J is TRBJ2-5 and V is TRBV4-1, with D tentatively TRBD1 (7 bases). The CDR3 runs to 16 residues. The V gene's germline CDR1 is MGHRA and CDR2 YSYEKL. Here the CDR3 DNA reads TGCGCCAGCAGCCATCCCAGGGGGGAAACATACAATGAGAAGTTCTTC. It translates to CASSHPRGETYNEKFF.

This sequence joins TRBV28 and TRBJ2-7, with TRBD2 matching 7 bases. Germline V gene lookup returns CDR1 MDHEN and CDR2 SYDVKM. CDR3 length: 15 amino acids. V dropped 5 bases and J dropped 0; count of bases not matched to a gene: 7. The CDR3 loop reads CASSGAGGSSYEQYF. In DNA, the CDR3 is TGTGCCAGCAGTGGAGCCGGGGGGAGCTCCTACGAGCAGTACTTC. The entire variable domain, with the rest obtained from reference TRBV28 and TRBJ2-7, is as follows: DVKVTQSSRYLVKRTGEKVFLECVQDMDHENMFWYRQDPGLGLRLIYFSYDVKMKEKGDIPEGYSVSREKKERFSLILESASTNQTSMYLCASSGAGGSSYEQYFGPGTRLTVT.

The chain is built from TRBV19 and TRBJ1-2; possible D gene TRBD1, 6 bases. Trimming took 11 bases from V and 7 from J, leaving 17 bases between them. The germline gives CDR1 LNHDA, CDR2 SQIVND (reference sequence). This CDR3 has 12 amino acids. CDR3 bases: TGTGCCTTTAGTACCAGGGGTGGTGGCTACACCTTC. Encoded protein: CAFSTRGGGYTF.

This rearrangement joins TRBV24-1 to TRBJ2-2; D gene ambiguous. Germline loops: CDR1 KGHDR, CDR2 SFDVKD. The CDR3 is 16 amino acids. V lost 0 bases and J lost 1, with 8 bases in between. CDR3 residues: CATSDLLPGNTGELFF. The CDR3, as DNA: TGTGCCACCAGTGATTTGCTTCCGGGGAACACCGGGGAGCTGTTTTTT.